These 11 T cell receptor beta chains share one sample of origin, sequenced in a study of cytomegalovirus exposure and HLA in healthy donors. A multiplex PCR was run with 60 Vbeta primers and 13 Jbeta primers. Sequencing used immunoSEQ multiplex PCR; TCRdb keeps in-frame clones, though not all of them. The sample has about 190,000 clones; around four fifths are singletons. The sample consisted of PBMCs. The receptor set was obtained from a woman in her forties or fifties in good health and CMV-seropositive.

This CDR3 reads CASRPQRISTDTQYF. In DNA form, the CDR3 reads TGTGCCAGCAGACCCCAGCGGATTAGCACAGATACGCAGTATTTT. This chain joins TRBV27 and TRBJ2-3; D is possibly TRBD2 (5 bases). Germline V gene data show CDR1 as MNHEY and CDR2 as SMNVEV (reference sequence). V was shortened by 6 bases and J by 0 bases, with 13 bases between the two germline ends. The CDR3 consists of 15 residues.

For the CDR3, the DNA is TGTGCCAGCAGTCCGGGGAGATGGAGTGAGATATATTTT. It codes for CASSPGRWSEIYF. The rearrangement links TRBV6-5 to TRBJ1-3; the D is unclear. V lost 5 bases and J 13 bases, leaving 18 bases between the germline ends. Germline CDR1 MNHEY, CDR2 SVGAGI. The CDR3 totals 13 residues.

V is TRBV6-6 and J is TRBJ1-2; 8 bases line up with TRBD1. V was pared by 6 bases and J by 2 bases, with 11 bases of the junction left unmatched. The CDR3 contains 16 residues. Germline lookup yields CDR1 MNHNY and CDR2 SVGAGI (reference sequence). The CDR3 sequence is CASRKPPGQANYGYTF. The CDR3 nucleotides read TGTGCCAGCAGAAAACCTCCGGGACAGGCAAACTATGGCTACACCTTC.

V is TRBV27 and J is TRBJ2-3; 12 bases match TRBD2. CDR3 length: 15 residues. Germline V gene lookup returns CDR1 MNHEY and CDR2 SMNVEV (reference sequence). The trim removed 6 bases at V and 4 bases at J, leaving 5 bases unmatched. For the CDR3, the DNA is TGTGCCAGCAGCAGGGCTAGCGGGGGGGCAGATACGCAGTATTTT. Amino acid sequence: CASSRASGGADTQYF.

CDR3 protein: CASATDRNTEAFF. The CDR3 DNA reads TGTGCCAGCGCCACCGACAGGAACACTGAAGCTTTCTTT. V usage is TRBV5-8 and J usage is TRBJ1-1, with TRBD1 as a possible D gene (5 bases). V was trimmed by 7 bases and J by 1 base, leaving 11 bases between them. Looked up from germline, CDR1 is SGHTS and CDR2 is YDEGEE. The CDR3 spans 13 residues. Complete variable domain (other parts from reference TRBV5-8 and TRBJ1-1): EAGVTQSPTHLIKTRGQQATLRCSPISGHTSVYWYQQALGLGLQFLLWYDEGEERNRGNFPPRFSGRQFPNYSSELNVNALELEDSALYLCASATDRNTEAFFGQGTRLTVV.

This clone came up a few times. This chain connects TRBV5-1 to TRBJ1-5; TRBD1 aligns across 10 bases. Germline V lookup: CDR1 SGHRS, CDR2 YFSETQ. Unmatched junction bases numbered 3, after V lost 0 bases and J lost 3 bases. CDR3 size: 16 residues. In nucleotides, the CDR3 is TGCGCCAGCAGCTTGGACGGACAGGGGGACAATCAGCCCCAGCATTTT. Encoded protein: CASSLDGQGDNQPQHF.

J is TRBJ1-1 and V is TRBV6-5; D not certain. From germline, CDR1 is MNHEY and CDR2 SVGAGI. The CDR3 spans 16 residues. Trimming pared 0 bases from V and 4 bases from J, leaving 15 bases between. CDR3 coding DNA: TGTGCCAGCAGTTACTCGTCGTTTAGCGCCAGCACTGAAGCTTTCTTT. Translated: CASSYSSFSASTEAFF.

CDR3 nucleotides: TGTGCCAGCAGCCACAACCCGGGGAAGGGAGGGGACCAGCCCCAGCATTTT. Translation: CASSHNPGKGGDQPQHF. V and J are TRBV13 and TRBJ1-5, with D perhaps TRBD1 (5 bases). The ends were cut back, 5 bases at V and 7 bases at J, with 24 bases in the middle. From germline, CDR1 is PRHDT and CDR2 FYEKMQ (reference sequence). The CDR3 has 17 amino acids. Together with reference TRBV13 and TRBJ1-5, the CDR3 gives the full variable domain: AAGVIQSPRHLIKEKRETATLKCYPIPRHDTVYWYQQGPGQDPQFLISFYEKMQSDKGSIPDRFSAQQFSDYHSELNMSSLELGDSALYFCASSHNPGKGGDQPQHFGDGTRLSIL.

The chain recombines TRBV30 with TRBJ2-7; 7 bases are shared with TRBD1. Germline CDR1 reads GTSNPN; CDR2 reads SVGIG (reference sequence). V lost 6 bases, J lost 6 bases, and 8 bases stayed unmatched. This CDR3 has 12 residues. CDR3 sequence (DNA): TGTGCCTGCGGGACAGATAGAAGCGAGCAGTACTTC. It is translated as CACGTDRSEQYF.

This clone has just a few counts. V and J are TRBV18 and TRBJ2-7; D unclear. Germline V gene data show CDR1 as KGHSH and CDR2 as LQKENI. The V and J ends lost 1 base and 0 bases respectively, with 7 bases between them. CDR3 length: 14 amino acids. CDR3 nucleotide sequence: TGTGCCAGCTCACCACGCCCGAGCTCCTACGAGCAGTACTTC. It is translated as CASSPRPSSYEQYF.

This chain connects TRBV5-6 to TRBJ2-7, with D possibly TRBD2 on 6 matching bases. CDR3 length: 13 residues. Between the trimmed V and J ends, which lost 4 bases and 5 bases, there was a span of 13 bases. Germline lookup yields CDR1 SGHDT and CDR2 YYEEEE. CDR3 loop: CASSLWGVDEQYF. The DNA for the CDR3 is TGTGCCAGCAGCCTGTGGGGGGTGGACGAGCAGTACTTC.